The 24 T cell receptor beta chains presented below share a single source sample, sequenced in a study of blood T cell repertoires in COVID-19. TCRdb keeps only in-frame clones here, not all; method: immunoSEQ multiplex PCR. Counted here are 270,000 or so clones, roughly 80% occurring once; the ten biggest clones make up roughly 3.2%. The sample comprised PBMCs or T cells enriched from blood (not recorded which). The receptors come from a man aged 45-65 years who had recovered from COVID-19.

The chain recombines TRBV28 with TRBJ1-1; the match to TRBD1 covers 7 bases. This CDR3 is built from 14 residues. CDR1 and CDR2 from the germline V gene are MDHEN and SYDVKM. Germline trimming cut 6 bases from V and 0 bases from J; bases unmatched to any gene: 4. For the CDR3, the DNA is TGTGCCAGCAGCCCGACAGGGTTGAACACTGAAGCTTTCTTT. This translates into CASSPTGLNTEAFF.

The chain combines TRBV6-2 or TRBV6-3 with TRBJ1-2; 7 bases are shared with TRBD1. CDR1 is MNHEY and CDR2 is SVGEGT in the germline V gene. This CDR3 spans 14 amino acids. V shed 6 bases and J 6 bases; nucleotides not matched to a gene: 10. The CDR3 nucleotides are TGTGCCAGCAGCTCCCAGGGGGGCGACCATGGCTACACCTTC. This gives the protein CASSSQGGDHGYTF.

This clone was seen just once. J is TRBJ2-3 and V is TRBV10-2; D uncertain. Trimming removed 0 bases from V and 2 bases from J, with 9 bases in between. Per germline, CDR1 WSHSY and CDR2 SAAADI. This CDR3 has 15 amino acids. The CDR3 protein is CASSESGGTTDTQYF. CDR3 nucleotide sequence: TGCGCCAGCAGTGAGTCTGGCGGAACCACAGATACGCAGTATTTT.

The V gene is TRBV19, the J gene TRBJ1-3; D not certain. The V end lost 6 bases, the J end lost 0 bases, and 12 bases lay between the germline ends. Germline CDR1 and CDR2: LNHDA and SQIVND (reference sequence). This CDR3 comprises 15 residues. This CDR3 is CASRSWSSSGNTIYF. For the CDR3, the DNA is TGTGCCAGTAGAAGCTGGAGCTCCTCTGGAAACACCATATATTTT.

J is TRBJ1-6 and V is TRBV10-3, with D unresolved. Germline CDR1 reads ENHRY; CDR2 reads SYGVKD. CDR3 length equals 13 residues. The V and J ends lost 8 bases and 10 bases respectively, with 15 bases between them. The CDR3 spells CAIGGVSDSPLHF. For the CDR3, the DNA is TGTGCCATCGGAGGAGTTAGTGACTCACCCCTCCACTTT.

This chain joins TRBV19 and TRBJ1-6, with 10 bases identical to TRBD1. Germline CDR1 LNHDA, CDR2 SQIVND (reference sequence). With V trimmed by 5 bases and J by 8 bases, 3 bases remained unmatched. There are 14 residues in the CDR3. The CDR3 loop reads CASSPGQGHSPLHF. As DNA, the CDR3 is TGTGCCAGTAGTCCGGGACAGGGGCATTCACCCCTCCACTTT.

This chain joins TRBV11-3 and TRBJ2-1; possible D gene TRBD2, 7 bases. The CDR3 loop spans 16 amino acids. V was clipped by 5 bases and J by 6 bases, with 20 bases between them. The germline V gene has CDR1 SGHNT and CDR2 YENEEA. The CDR3 spells CASSPSRGATFNEQFF. The DNA for the CDR3 is TGTGCCAGCAGCCCCAGTCGGGGGGCCACTTTCAATGAGCAGTTCTTC.

The chain combines TRBV5-1 with TRBJ2-3; D might be TRBD1 (6 bases). The CDR3 sequence is 18 residues long. Germline V gene data show CDR1 as SGHRS and CDR2 as YFSETQ. Trimming shortened V by 0 bases and J by 1 base, and 18 bases separated the two germline ends. The CDR3 reads CASSLGGHVGFRTDTQYF. CDR3 in DNA: TGCGCCAGCAGCTTGGGGGGGCACGTTGGGTTTCGCACAGATACGCAGTATTTT. The full variable domain, completed using reference TRBV5-1 and TRBJ2-3, is KAGVTQTPRYLIKTRGQQVTLSCSPISGHRSVSWYQQTPGQGLQFLFEYFSETQRNKGNFPGRFSGRQFSNSRSEMNVSTLELGDSALYLCASSLGGHVGFRTDTQYFGPGTRLTVL.

V is TRBV6-2 or TRBV6-3 and J is TRBJ1-6, with TRBD1 as a possible D gene (5 bases). V gave up 2 bases and J gave up 2 bases, with 10 bases separating them. Germline V gene sequence: CDR1 MNHEY, CDR2 SVGEGT. CDR3 length: 16 residues. The CDR3, as DNA: TGTGCCAGCAGTTACGGGAGGGGCACCTATAATTCACCCCTCCACTTT. Translation: CASSYGRGTYNSPLHF.

The V and J genes are TRBV7-9 and TRBJ1-2; the match to TRBD1 covers 8 bases. Germline CDR1 reads SEHNR; CDR2 reads FQNEAQ (reference sequence). Losses at the gene ends were 4 bases for V and 7 bases for J; bases not matched to a gene: 8. The CDR3 totals 14 residues. In DNA, the CDR3 is TGTGCCAGCAGCTCGACAGGGGTAGGGGGTGGCTACACCTTC. This codes for CASSSTGVGGGYTF.

The chain employs TRBV7-9 and TRBJ2-5; 11 bases map to TRBD2. Germline V gene sequence: CDR1 SEHNR, CDR2 FQNEAQ (reference sequence). The CDR3 covers 16 residues. V was clipped by 2 bases and J by 0 bases; unmatched bases: 2. CDR3 nucleotides: TGTGCCAGCAGCTTAAGACTAGCGGGGCACCAAGAGACCCAGTACTTC. It encodes CASSLRLAGHQETQYF.

The chain is built from TRBV28 and TRBJ2-7; D unclear. This CDR3 is built from 11 residues. The V gene lost 10 bases and the J gene lost 6 bases, with 13 bases spanning the gap. The germline V gene has CDR1 MDHEN and CDR2 SYDVKM. The CDR3 bases are TGTGCCACCCGGGTCGACTCCGAGCAGTACTTC. Protein: CATRVDSEQYF.

This clone was counted between two and nine times. The chain is built from TRBV10-3 and TRBJ2-3, with 8 bases fitting TRBD2. Per germline, CDR1 ENHRY and CDR2 SYGVKD. J gave up 3 bases and V 7 bases, and 3 bases lay outside the gene matches. The CDR3 spans 13 residues. The CDR3 coding sequence is TGTGCCATCACGGGAGGGGAAACAGATACGCAGTATTTT. This codes for CAITGGETDTQYF.

The J gene is TRBJ2-1, the V gene TRBV18, with D possibly TRBD1 on 5 matching bases. The V gene lost 3 bases and the J gene lost 4 bases, with 13 bases spanning the gap. Germline loops: CDR1 KGHSH, CDR2 LQKENI. The CDR3 is made up of 15 amino acids. Here the CDR3 DNA reads TGTGCCAGCTCACCTACCCAGGGAAGGTACAATGAGCAGTTCTTC. Its translation: CASSPTQGRYNEQFF.

The rearrangement uses TRBV18 and TRBJ2-3; perhaps TRBD2 as D (6 bases). Trimming left V 2 bases short and J 1 base short, with 10 bases between. This CDR3 has 15 residues. CDR1 is KGHSH, CDR2 LQKENI, per germline. The CDR3 DNA sequence: TGTGCCAGCTCACCATCAGGGACTGGCACAGATACGCAGTATTTT. The encoded protein is CASSPSGTGTDTQYF.

The rearrangement joins TRBV20-1 to TRBJ1-2; perhaps TRBD1 as D (6 bases). This CDR3 has 14 residues. Looked up from germline, CDR1 is DFQATT and CDR2 is SNEGSKA (reference sequence). V dropped 3 bases and J dropped 8 bases, with 19 bases sitting between them. This CDR3 is CSASGAGVGEGYTF. The DNA for the CDR3 is TGCAGTGCTAGTGGCGCAGGGGTAGGAGAGGGCTACACCTTC.

The chain carries TRBV6-5 and TRBJ1-2; 9 nucleotides agree with TRBD1. This CDR3 has 14 amino acids. Germline V gene data show CDR1 as MNHEY and CDR2 as SVGAGI. Trimming took 6 bases from V and 0 from J; bases not matched to a gene: 2. The CDR3 is CASSRQGANYGYTF. DNA for the CDR3: TGTGCCAGCAGCAGACAGGGGGCTAACTATGGCTACACCTTC.

The chain has TRBV4-3 and TRBJ1-1; D might be TRBD1 (6 bases). This CDR3 is built from 15 residues. Per the germline V gene, CDR1 is LGHNA and CDR2 is YSLEER. The V end was cut by 3 bases, the J end by 3 bases, with 14 bases between. The chain's CDR3 is CASSHPGQIYTEAFF. As DNA, the CDR3 is TGCGCCAGCAGCCACCCCGGACAGATATACACTGAAGCTTTCTTT.

The rearrangement joins TRBV18 to TRBJ1-1; tentative D call: TRBD1 (5 bases). The CDR3 spans 16 residues. With 6 bases removed from V and 1 base from J, the gap between germline ends came to 18 bases. CDR1 is KGHSH and CDR2 is LQKENI in the germline V gene. CDR3 nucleotides: TGTGCCAGCTCCCCCGGACACAATACAAGGAACACTGAAGCTTTCTTT. Its protein product is CASSPGHNTRNTEAFF.

The rearrangement uses TRBV5-1 and TRBJ2-7, with D possibly matching TRBD1 (6 bases). The V and J ends lost 4 bases and 7 bases respectively, with 21 bases between them. The CDR3 totals 15 residues. Germline V lookup: CDR1 SGHRS, CDR2 YFSETQ. The CDR3 nucleotides are TGCGCCAGCAGCGGGGGCCAGGACAGTTCAAGGGAGCAGTACTTC. It is translated as CASSGGQDSSREQYF.

This CDR3 reads CAWTGQRLGTGELFF. CDR3 DNA sequence: TGTGCCTGGACCGGCCAGAGGCTCGGGACCGGGGAGCTGTTTTTT. This chain links TRBV30 with TRBJ2-2; D is unresolved. CDR3 length: 15 residues. V shed 4 bases and J shed 5 bases, with 17 bases lying between them. Per the germline V gene, CDR1 is GTSNPN and CDR2 is SVGIG (reference sequence).

The V call is TRBV11-2, the J call TRBJ2-2, with TRBD1 matching over 7 bases. The CDR3 is 15 amino acids. Losses at the gene ends were 5 bases for V and 0 bases for J; bases not matched to a gene: 3. Germline assignment: CDR1 SGHAT and CDR2 FQNNGV. The CDR3 coding sequence is TGTGCCAGCAGCATGGGGACAGCGAACACCGGGGAGCTGTTTTTT. Translation: CASSMGTANTGELFF. Together with reference TRBV11-2 and TRBJ2-2, the CDR3 gives the full variable domain: EAGVAQSPRYKIIEKRQSVAFWCNPISGHATLYWYQQILGQGPKLLIQFQNNGVVDDSQLPKDRFSAERLKGVDSTLKIQPAKLEDSAVYLCASSMGTANTGELFFGEGSRLTVL.

V and J are TRBV11-3 and TRBJ2-1; 10 bases are a match to TRBD1. The CDR3 is made up of 17 amino acids. Germline CDR1 reads SGHNT; CDR2 reads YENEEA. Trimming at V came to 5 bases and at J to 4 bases, leaving 11 bases not matched to a gene. CDR3 residues: CASSPHPGTGDYNEQFF. As DNA, the CDR3 is TGTGCCAGCAGCCCTCATCCCGGGACAGGGGATTACAATGAGCAGTTCTTC.

V usage is TRBV24-1 and J usage is TRBJ1-3; D gene uncertain. Deletions cut 3 bases from V and 4 bases from J, with 15 bases between. CDR1 and CDR2 from the germline V gene are KGHDR and SFDVKD. The length of the CDR3 is 16 residues. The CDR3 here is CATSDAPWAAGNTIYF. DNA for the CDR3: TGTGCCACCAGTGATGCCCCCTGGGCAGCCGGAAACACCATATATTTT.